One and the same sample provided the 13 T cell receptor beta chains below, sequenced in a study of cytomegalovirus exposure and HLA in healthy donors. PCR employed 60 Vbeta and 13 Jbeta primers. The repertoire was sequenced with immunoSEQ multiplex PCR; TCRdb's copy has only in-frame clones and lacks some. The top ten hold about 2.3% of the sample, which has under 250,000 clones, approximately 85% seen once. Sequencing was carried out using PBMCs. These receptors were obtained from a woman in her 50s in good health and CMV-seronegative.

The chain carries TRBV4-1 and TRBJ2-1; no clear D gene. Trimming cost V 1 base and J 3 bases, with 7 bases left between them. Germline V gene data show CDR1 as MGHRA and CDR2 as YSYEKL. The CDR3 is 14 amino acids. CDR3 DNA: TGCGCCAGCAGCCAAGTCTCCGGCTACAATGAGCAGTTCTTC. Encoded protein: CASSQVSGYNEQFF.

The V and J genes are TRBV7-9 and TRBJ2-1; TRBD2 agrees at 7 bases. CDR1 is SEHNR and CDR2 is FQNEAQ in the germline V gene (reference sequence). Trimming removed 2 bases from V and 5 bases from J; junction bases left unmatched: 9. The CDR3 runs to 16 residues. The CDR3 loop is CASSLTKRGSHNEQFF. As DNA, the CDR3 is TGTGCCAGCAGCTTAACTAAGCGGGGATCTCACAATGAGCAGTTCTTC.

This chain uses TRBV18 with TRBJ2-5; possible D gene TRBD1, 6 bases. Germline loops: CDR1 KGHSH, CDR2 LQKENI. There are 14 residues in the CDR3. Trimming shortened V by 0 bases and J by 4 bases, and 9 bases separated the two germline ends. The CDR3 bases are TGTGCCAGCTCACCACCAGGGGGTCGAGAGACCCAGTACTTC. This codes for CASSPPGGRETQYF.

The rearrangement links TRBV10-2 to TRBJ1-1; no clear D. Trimming took 0 bases from V and 0 from J, leaving 8 bases between them. The CDR3 is 15 amino acids. CDR1 and CDR2 from the germline V gene are WSHSY and SAAADI. CDR3 in amino acids: CASSESPRMNTEAFF. The CDR3 region has the DNA TGCGCCAGCAGTGAGTCCCCCAGGATGAACACTGAAGCTTTCTTT.

The rearrangement links TRBV21-1 to TRBJ1-4. TRBV21-1 is described as a pseudogene. The CDR3 covers 17 residues. The CDR3 DNA reads TGTGCCAGCAGCAAAGTGCGCCAGAGGCTGACTAATGAAAAACTGTTTTTT. It translates to CASSKVRQRLTNEKLFF.

This chain joins TRBV28 and TRBJ2-7; no firm D call. CDR3 length: 15 amino acids. The ends were cut back, 2 bases at V and 0 bases at J, with 11 bases in the middle. From germline, CDR1 is MDHEN and CDR2 SYDVKM. The CDR3 loop is CASSLRGTRSYEQYF. CDR3 coding DNA: TGTGCCAGCAGTTTACGAGGAACTCGCTCCTACGAGCAGTACTTC.

This chain joins TRBV5-4 and TRBJ2-7, with 7 positions matching TRBD1. Germline-derived CDR1 and CDR2 are SGHNT and YYREEE (reference sequence). V trimming: 5 bases; J trimming: 5 bases; junction bases outside the gene matches: 13. CDR3 size: 15 residues. In DNA, the CDR3 is TGTGCCAGCAGTTCGCAAACAGGGGAAACAAACGAGCAGTACTTC. As protein: CASSSQTGETNEQYF.

The rearrangement links TRBV9 to TRBJ2-7; a possible D gene is TRBD2 (6 bases). Between the trimmed V and J ends, which lost 3 bases and 2 bases, there was a span of 12 bases. CDR3 length equals 14 residues. Per the germline V gene, CDR1 is SGDLS and CDR2 is YYNGEE. The CDR3 DNA sequence: TGTGCCAGCAGCGGACTAGGTCAGGCCTACGAGCAGTACTTC. As protein: CASSGLGQAYEQYF.

This chain links TRBV18 with TRBJ2-3; 9 bases map to TRBD2. After removal of 3 bases from V and 0 bases from J, the junction contained 4 bases not matched to a gene. Germline V CDR1 and CDR2: KGHSH, LQKENI. The CDR3 has 16 amino acids. The chain's CDR3 is CASSPASGMSTDTQYF. In nucleotides, the CDR3 is TGTGCCAGCTCACCCGCTAGCGGGATGAGCACAGATACGCAGTATTTT.

The V call is TRBV7-7, the J call TRBJ2-1, with 7 bases fitting TRBD2. The CDR3 length is 16 residues. Germline V gene data show CDR1 as SSHAT and CDR2 as FNYEAQ (reference sequence). With V trimmed by 3 bases and J by 3 bases, 8 bases remained unmatched. The CDR3 protein is CASSFPREWSYNEQFF. The CDR3, as DNA: TGTGCCAGCAGCTTTCCGCGGGAGTGGAGCTACAATGAGCAGTTCTTC.

The chain combines TRBV27 with TRBJ2-3; 13 bases match TRBD2. Losses at the gene ends were 6 bases for V and 4 bases for J; bases not matched to a gene: 4. CDR3 length: 15 amino acids. Germline V gene data show CDR1 as MNHEY and CDR2 as SMNVEV (reference sequence). The chain's CDR3 is CASSRGLAGADTQYF. CDR3 nucleotide sequence: TGTGCCAGCAGCAGAGGACTAGCGGGAGCAGATACGCAGTATTTT.

The rearrangement links TRBV6-6 to TRBJ2-1; D perhaps matches TRBD2 (7 bases). Germline lookup yields CDR1 MNHNY and CDR2 SVGAGI (reference sequence). The CDR3 spans 16 residues. Trimming left V 2 bases short and J 8 bases short, with 19 bases between. The CDR3 sequence: CASSYREGGARDEQFF. The DNA of the CDR3 is TGTGCCAGCAGTTACCGAGAGGGGGGGGCACGGGATGAGCAGTTCTTC.

The rearrangement joins TRBV7-2 to TRBJ2-2; D is undetermined. CDR3 length equals 14 residues. Trimming cost V 3 bases and J 2 bases, with 7 bases left between them. Germline CDR1 is SGHTA and CDR2 is FQGNSA. The CDR3 sequence: CASSLLQNTGELFF. In nucleotides, the CDR3 is TGTGCCAGCAGCTTGTTACAAAACACCGGGGAGCTGTTTTTT.